These 15 T cell receptor beta chains originate from one sample sequenced in a study of blood T cell repertoires in COVID-19. The data were produced by immunoSEQ multiplex PCR, yet TCRdb's version contains in-frame clones alone and is incomplete. The sample has about 170,000 clones; about 82% are singletons. Input material: peripheral blood. Every receptor here comes from a man in his fifties with active or convalescent COVID-19.

The chain employs TRBV30 and TRBJ2-3; 7 bases fit TRBD2. J gave up 0 bases and V 2 bases, and 2 bases lay outside the gene matches. CDR3 length: 14 residues. Looked up from germline, CDR1 is GTSNPN and CDR2 is SVGIG (reference sequence). The CDR3 region has the DNA TGTGCCTGGAGTACTAGCGCGAGCACAGATACGCAGTATTTT. Translation gives CAWSTSASTDTQYF.

This clone was counted a single time. CDR3 residues: CASSPGRVNYGYTF. DNA of the CDR3: TGTGCCAGCTCACCGGGCAGAGTGAACTATGGCTACACCTTC. J is TRBJ1-2 and V is TRBV18; D gene uncertain. The length of the CDR3 is 14 residues. Trimming took 3 bases from V and 2 from J, leaving 10 bases between them. Germline lookup yields CDR1 KGHSH and CDR2 LQKENI.

V is TRBV19 and J is TRBJ2-1; 11 nucleotides match TRBD2. Germline CDR1 is LNHDA and CDR2 is SQIVND (reference sequence). This CDR3 is 16 amino acids long. V lost 8 bases to trimming and J lost 7 bases; unmatched junction nucleotides: 13. CDR3 nucleotide sequence: TGTGCCAGTTTAGCTAGCGGGAGGATGATGGTTAATGAGCAGTTCTTC. Residues: CASLASGRMMVNEQFF. Drawing the rest from reference TRBV19 and TRBJ2-1, the complete variable domain is DGGITQSPKYLFRKEGQNVTLSCEQNLNHDAMYWYRQDPGQGLRLIYYSQIVNDFQKGDIAEGYSVSREKKESFPLTVTSAQKNPTAFYLCASLASGRMMVNEQFFGPGTRLTVL.

The chain couples TRBV5-1 to TRBJ1-1; D uncertain. Germline CDR1 is SGHRS and CDR2 is YFSETQ. Between the trimmed V and J ends, which lost 4 bases and 3 bases, there was a span of 13 bases. This CDR3 contains 14 residues. The chain's CDR3 is CASSLGNRDTEAFF. CDR3 bases: TGCGCCAGCAGCCTGGGTAACCGGGACACTGAAGCTTTCTTT.

This chain links TRBV7-6 with TRBJ1-2; 9 nucleotides agree with TRBD1. The CDR3 has 18 residues. V shed 2 bases and J 7 bases; nucleotides not matched to a gene: 17. Per germline, CDR1 SGHVS and CDR2 FNYEAQ. CDR3 protein: CASSLNSMRQGVLCGYTF. Written as DNA, the CDR3 is TGTGCCAGCAGCTTAAATAGCATGCGACAGGGGGTATTATGTGGCTACACCTTC.

The V call is TRBV28, the J call TRBJ1-3; D possibly corresponds to TRBD1 (6 bases). The germline V and J ends were trimmed by 5 bases and 4 bases, with 9 bases remaining between them. The CDR3 consists of 13 residues. CDR1 and CDR2 from the germline V gene are MDHEN and SYDVKM. The CDR3 nucleotides are TGTGCCAGCAGTCGGACAGTAGGAAACACCATATATTTT. Its protein product is CASSRTVGNTIYF.

This clone was picked up one time. V and J are TRBV6-6 and TRBJ2-7; a possible D gene is TRBD2 (5 bases). CDR3 length: 14 amino acids. In germline, CDR1 is MNHNY, CDR2 SVGAGI (reference sequence). V was shortened by 6 bases and J by 6 bases, with 18 bases between the two germline ends. The chain's CDR3 is CASSPGRGYSEQYF. CDR3 in DNA: TGTGCCAGCAGCCCTGGTCGGGGATATAGCGAGCAGTACTTC.

The rearrangement joins TRBV6-2 or TRBV6-3 to TRBJ1-2; 10 bases agree with TRBD1. CDR3 size: 17 residues. Germline V gene sequence: CDR1 MNHEY, CDR2 SVGEGT. The V segment lost 5 bases and the J segment 6 bases; nucleotides outside the gene matches: 15. The CDR3 is CASSGGTMGQGFDGYTF. DNA for the CDR3: TGTGCCAGCAGTGGAGGCACGATGGGACAGGGGTTCGATGGCTACACCTTC.

CDR3 nucleotide sequence: TGCGCCAGCAGCCGGGACAGCACCTCCTACGAGCAGTACTTC. It translates to CASSRDSTSYEQYF. The chain recombines TRBV4-1 with TRBJ2-7; the match to TRBD1 covers 7 bases. The CDR3 is 14 residues long. J lost 0 bases, V lost 4 bases, and 3 bases had no gene match. The germline V gene has CDR1 MGHRA and CDR2 YSYEKL.

The chain couples TRBV15 to TRBJ2-7, with TRBD1 as a possible D gene (6 bases). Germline loops: CDR1 LNHNV, CDR2 YYDKDF (reference sequence). This CDR3 region has 15 residues. The V gene lost 0 bases and the J gene lost 7 bases, with 16 bases spanning the gap. The CDR3: CATSRDSGARQEQYF. In DNA form, the CDR3 reads TGTGCCACCAGCAGAGATTCAGGGGCGAGGCAAGAGCAGTACTTC. The whole variable domain, remainder taken from reference TRBV15 and TRBJ2-7, is DAMVIQNPRYQVTQFGKPVTLSCSQTLNHNVMYWYQQKSSQAPKLLFHYYDKDFNNEADTPDNFQSRRPNTSFCFLDIRSPGLGDTAMYLCATSRDSGARQEQYFGPGTRLTVT.

The gene calls are TRBV24-1 and TRBJ2-5; D perhaps matches TRBD2 (6 bases). Germline values: CDR1 KGHDR, CDR2 SFDVKD. V gave up 3 bases and J gave up 3 bases, with 16 bases separating them. The CDR3 loop spans 16 amino acids. CDR3 residues: CATSDRTGLKEETQYF. The CDR3 nucleotides read TGTGCCACCAGTGATCGGACTGGACTAAAGGAAGAGACCCAGTACTTC.

The chain recombines TRBV5-1 with TRBJ1-1, with D possibly matching TRBD1 (6 bases). This CDR3 is 15 amino acids long. Trimming left V 4 bases short and J 1 base short, with 14 bases between. Germline lookup yields CDR1 SGHRS and CDR2 YFSETQ. The CDR3 reads CASSTTSRGNTEAFF. Written as DNA, the CDR3 is TGCGCCAGCAGCACAACCTCCAGGGGGAACACTGAAGCTTTCTTT.

Here the CDR3 reads CASSLGSAGDQPQHF. DNA of the CDR3: TGTGCCAGCAGCTTAGGGTCGGCAGGGGATCAGCCCCAGCATTTT. V and J are TRBV7-9 and TRBJ1-5, with a tentative D call TRBD1 (6 bases). This CDR3 comprises 15 residues. Germline lookup yields CDR1 SEHNR and CDR2 FQNEAQ (reference sequence). V shed 1 base and J shed 5 bases, with 12 bases lying between them.

The V and J genes are TRBV19 and TRBJ1-6, with D uncertain. CDR3 length: 14 residues. CDR1 is LNHDA and CDR2 is SQIVND in the germline V gene (reference sequence). V was clipped by 3 bases and J by 10 bases, with 13 bases between them. The CDR3 is CASSIRRERSPLHF. Here the CDR3 DNA reads TGTGCCAGTAGTATTCGGCGGGAACGGTCACCCCTCCACTTT.

This clone was recorded a few times. V is TRBV25-1 and J is TRBJ1-4; the D is unclear. The V gene's germline CDR1 is MGHDK and CDR2 SYGVNS. Trimming removed 3 bases from V and 8 bases from J, with 13 bases in between. This CDR3 has 14 residues. CDR3 sequence reads: CASSDFTNAEKLFF. CDR3 in DNA: TGTGCCAGCAGTGATTTCACCAACGCGGAAAAACTGTTTTTT.